This T cell receptor beta chain was sequenced for a study of blood T cell repertoires in COVID-19. Study-level information: The United States, Italy and Spain supplied acute and convalescent COVID-19 samples. Sources were T cells, B-cell-depleted T cells, or PBMCs; the material itself was cDNA or gDNA.

Original analysis: Cell counts per sample came from amplifying reference gene primers. Repertoires were generated with immunoSEQ multiplex PCR, while TCRdb's copy carries only in-frame clones and drops some. V, J and clone size derive from that table, while D and trimming were established from the DNA sequence. This sample yields tens of thousands of clones, of which around 86% are seen a single time; approximately 5.6% belongs to the top ten. There are 21 residues in the CDR3. V trimming: 3 bases; J trimming: 4 bases; junction bases outside the gene matches: 25. From germline, CDR1 is KGHSH and CDR2 LQKENI.

The source of this sequence is a middle-aged man with active COVID-19. The chain uses TRBV18 and TRBJ2-7, with 9 bases aligning to TRBD2. The sample was peripheral blood. CDR3 region: CASSPTSFLSGAGGQRYEQYF. CDR3 in DNA: TGTGCCAGCTCACCCACGAGCTTCCTTAGTGGAGCGGGAGGCCAAAGGTACGAGCAGTACTTC.